This is a list of T cell receptor beta chains from one sample in a study of blood T cell repertoires in COVID-19. The table came from immunoSEQ multiplex PCR; TCRdb's copy has only in-frame clones and leaves some out. Among 330,000 or so clones listed, roughly 90% were seen once. Sequencing was done on a sample of peripheral blood. All receptors come from a man aged 30 to 45 with COVID-19, enrolled during active disease. CDR3s include the opening cysteine and the closing phenylalanine or tryptophan. The D gene is left open where the match is weak. Rows give clone size only sometimes, using once, few, many, or a class for an expanded clone.

CDR3	DNA	size	V	J	D
CATSDISGRKESTDTQYF	TGTGCCACCAGTGATATTAGCGGGAGAAAGGAAAGCACAGATACGCAGTATTTT	NA	TRBV24-1	TRBJ2-3	TRBD2
CASSLGGGETQYF	TGTGCCAGCAGCTTAGGGGGAGGAGAGACCCAGTACTTC	NA	TRBV7-3	TRBJ2-5	NA
CASSLKRGVTDTQYF	TGTGCCAGCAGCTTAAAAAGAGGTGTCACAGATACGCAGTATTTT	NA	TRBV7-3	TRBJ2-3	NA
CASSLDRNYGYTF	TGTGCCAGCAGTTTAGACAGAAACTATGGCTACACCTTC	NA	TRBV28	TRBJ1-2	NA
CASSPVVTYEQYF	TGTGCCAGCTCACCCGTAGTCACCTACGAGCAGTACTTC	NA	TRBV18	TRBJ2-7	NA
CATQGQPMNTEAFF	TGTGCCACCCAAGGACAGCCAATGAACACTGAAGCTTTCTTT	NA	TRBV6-5	TRBJ1-1	NA
CASSVNTGPYNEQFF	TGTGCCAGCAGCGTCAACACAGGACCTTACAATGAGCAGTTCTTC	NA	TRBV27	TRBJ2-1	NA
CASSNPGAGANVLTF	TGTGCCAGCAGTAACCCGGGAGCTGGGGCCAACGTCCTGACTTTC	NA	TRBV6-5	TRBJ2-6	NA
CASSLATDTMSSYEQYF	TGTGCCAGCAGCTTAGCCACGGACACAATGAGCTCCTACGAGCAGTACTTC	NA	TRBV7-2	TRBJ2-7	NA
CASSQRDRAGSFQETQYF	TGTGCCAGCAGCCAACGGGACAGGGCAGGCTCCTTCCAAGAGACCCAGTACTTC	NA	TRBV3-1/TRBV3-2	TRBJ2-5	TRBD1
CASSSRGADTQYF	TGTGCCAGCAGTTCCCGAGGAGCAGATACGCAGTATTTT	NA	TRBV12-3/TRBV12-4	TRBJ2-3	NA
CATSDSGTGFPGELFF	TGTGCCACCAGTGACTCCGGGACAGGTTTTCCCGGGGAGCTGTTTTTT	NA	TRBV24-1	TRBJ2-2	TRBD1
CASSPGAGELFF	TGCGCCAGCAGCCCAGGTGCCGGGGAGCTGTTTTTT	NA	TRBV5-1	TRBJ2-2	NA
CASSSVLVGAWSSGANVLTF	TGTGCCAGCAGCTCGGTCCTGGTGGGGGCCTGGAGCTCTGGGGCCAACGTCCTGACTTTC	once	TRBV5-5	TRBJ2-6	NA
CASSQVAPGGASYEQYF	TGCGCCAGCAGCCAAGTGGCCCCAGGGGGCGCCTCCTACGAGCAGTACTTC	NA	TRBV4-1	TRBJ2-7	TRBD1
CASSWGQEAFF	TGTGCCAGCAGTTGGGGACAGGAAGCTTTCTTT	NA	TRBV27	TRBJ1-1	TRBD1
CASRLFDRSNYGYTF	TGCGCCAGCAGGCTCTTCGACAGGTCCAACTATGGCTACACCTTC	NA	TRBV4-1	TRBJ1-2	NA
CASSFGLLSSYNEQFF	TGTGCCAGCAGTTTCGGACTTTTGAGCTCCTACAATGAGCAGTTCTTC	NA	TRBV27	TRBJ2-1	NA
CASSSRQGHGGNTIYF	TGTGCCAGCAGCTCCCGACAGGGGCATGGTGGAAACACCATATATTTT	NA	TRBV7-6	TRBJ1-3	TRBD1
CASSSMSRQETQYF	TGTGCCAGCAGTTCCATGTCCCGGCAAGAGACCCAGTACTTC	NA	TRBV27	TRBJ2-5	NA
CASSYSGAHYSYEQYF	TGTGCCAGCAGTTACTCGGGGGCCCACTACTCCTACGAGCAGTACTTC	NA	TRBV6-5	TRBJ2-7	NA
CSARELSTQYF	TGCAGTGCTAGAGAGCTATCTACGCAGTATTTT	once	TRBV20-1	TRBJ2-3	NA
CASSLILAGGPDTQYF	TGTGCCAGCAGTTTAATTCTAGCGGGAGGACCAGATACGCAGTATTTT	once	TRBV27	TRBJ2-3	TRBD2
CASSRQGVETQYF	TGTGCCAGCAGTAGACAGGGTGTGGAGACCCAGTACTTC	NA	TRBV6-5	TRBJ2-5	TRBD1
CASSLDLGGGYNEQFF	TGTGCCAGCAGCTTAGATTTGGGAGGCGGCTACAATGAGCAGTTCTTC	NA	TRBV11-2	TRBJ2-1	NA
CATSDRDREGYTF	TGTGCCACCAGTGACCGGGACAGGGAGGGCTACACCTTC	NA	TRBV24-1	TRBJ1-2	TRBD1
CASSSDRNTGELFF	TGTGCCAGCAGTTCGGACAGGAACACCGGGGAGCTGTTTTTT	few	TRBV6-5	TRBJ2-2	NA
CASSSQGNTEAFF	TGTGCCAGCAGCTCCCAGGGGAACACTGAAGCTTTCTTT	many	TRBV7-9	TRBJ1-1	NA
CASSLRRTGGNYGYTF	TGTGCCAGCAGCTTGAGGCGGACAGGGGGAAACTATGGCTACACCTTC	NA	TRBV5-6	TRBJ1-2	TRBD1
CATSSSSAGGRQPQHF	TGTGCCACCAGCAGTTCCTCGGCGGGGGGCAGACAGCCCCAGCATTTT	NA	TRBV15	TRBJ1-5	NA
CASSLSSGGAYGYTF	TGTGCCAGTAGTCTTAGCAGCGGGGGTGCTTATGGCTACACCTTC	NA	TRBV19	TRBJ1-2	NA
CASRSGGGYEQYF	TGTGCCAGCAGGTCAGGGGGCGGGTACGAGCAGTACTTC	NA	TRBV28	TRBJ2-7	TRBD1
CASKRTGEGEQYF	TGTGCCAGTAAGCGGACAGGGGAGGGCGAGCAGTACTTC	NA	TRBV5-6	TRBJ2-7	TRBD1
CASSRGTSPSQFF	TGTGCCAGCAGCCGCGGGACTTCCCCGAGCCAGTTCTTC	NA	TRBV11-2	TRBJ2-1	NA
CASSQETPSWPGELFF	TGCGCCAGCAGCCAAGAAACCCCCTCGTGGCCCGGGGAGCTGTTTTTT	NA	TRBV4-3	TRBJ2-2	NA
CASSFTDRAAFF	TGTGCCAGCAGCTTCACGGACAGGGCGGCTTTCTTT	NA	TRBV5-6	TRBJ1-1	TRBD1
CASSYTLAGGADTQYF	TGTGCCAGCAGTTATACCTTAGCGGGAGGAGCAGATACGCAGTATTTT	NA	TRBV6-2/TRBV6-3	TRBJ2-3	TRBD2
CASSLAGFFQETQYF	TGCGCCAGCAGCTTGGCCGGGTTTTTCCAAGAGACCCAGTACTTC	NA	TRBV5-1	TRBJ2-5	NA
CAISGTGRSYNEQFF	TGTGCCATCAGTGGAACAGGGCGGTCATACAATGAGCAGTTCTTC	once	TRBV10-3	TRBJ2-1	NA
CASSQDLGGIMNTEAFF	TGCGCCAGCAGCCAAGATCTGGGGGGAATTATGAACACTGAAGCTTTCTTT	few	TRBV4-3	TRBJ1-1	NA
CASSFERPTGYGYTF	TGTGCCAGCAGCTTCGAACGGCCAACAGGGTATGGCTACACCTTC	NA	TRBV5-6	TRBJ1-2	NA
CASSYSKQRGSSYEQYF	TGTGCCAGCAGTTACTCGAAACAGCGGGGTAGCTCCTACGAGCAGTACTTC	few	TRBV6-2/TRBV6-3	TRBJ2-7	TRBD2
CASSVEVAGGPDTQYF	TGTGCCAGCAGCGTAGAGGTAGCGGGAGGGCCGGATACGCAGTATTTT	once	TRBV9	TRBJ2-3	TRBD2
CATSETSGGEEETQYF	TGTGCCACCAGTGAGACTAGCGGGGGGGAAGAAGAGACCCAGTACTTC	once	TRBV24-1	TRBJ2-5	TRBD2
CASSPDSTQETQYF	TGTGCCAGCTCACCGGACAGTACCCAAGAGACCCAGTACTTC	once	TRBV18	TRBJ2-5	NA
CASSQDIPGQGAPNTEAFF	TGTGCCAGCAGCCAAGATATCCCGGGACAGGGGGCTCCAAACACTGAAGCTTTCTTT	NA	TRBV4-2	TRBJ1-1	TRBD1
CSASNYGYTF	TGCAGTGCTTCGAACTATGGCTACACCTTC	few	TRBV20-1	TRBJ1-2	NA
CASSLDAYSPLHF	TGTGCCAGCAGCTTGGACGCGTATTCACCCCTCCACTTT	few	TRBV5-6	TRBJ1-6	NA
CASSQDKSKAFF	TGTGCCAGCAGCCAAGATAAGAGTAAAGCTTTCTTT	NA	TRBV3-1/TRBV3-2	TRBJ1-1	NA
CASSGTVRTEQFF	TGTGCCAGCAGCGGGACTGTGAGGACTGAGCAGTTCTTC	NA	TRBV9	TRBJ2-1	NA
CASSYSGQGAYEQYF	TGTGCCAGCAGTTACTCAGGACAGGGGGCCTACGAGCAGTACTTC	NA	TRBV6-5	TRBJ2-7	TRBD1
CASTWGAGANYGYTF	TGTGCCTCAACTTGGGGTGCGGGGGCTAACTATGGCTACACCTTC	NA	TRBV10-3	TRBJ1-2	NA
CASSLTSASNEQFF	TGTGCCAGCAGCTTGACTAGCGCCTCCAATGAGCAGTTCTTC	NA	TRBV7-8	TRBJ2-1	TRBD2
CASSLAATSGNTIYF	TGTGCCAGCTCACTAGCAGCTACCTCTGGAAACACCATATATTTT	few	TRBV18	TRBJ1-3	NA
CASSGAGAYNEQFF	TGTGCCAGCAGCGGAGCGGGGGCCTACAATGAGCAGTTCTTC	NA	TRBV5-5	TRBJ2-1	TRBD2
CASTIPDRVLVNEQFF	TGTGCCAGCACCATCCCGGACAGGGTTTTAGTCAATGAGCAGTTCTTC	NA	TRBV28	TRBJ2-1	TRBD1
CASRAGQGTYSNQPQHF	TGTGCCAGCAGGGCGGGACAGGGGACCTATAGCAATCAGCCCCAGCATTTT	once	TRBV27	TRBJ1-5	TRBD1